This passage covers 18 T cell receptor beta chains from one sample sequenced in a study of response to subunit inactivated influenza vaccine. TCRdb independently ran MiXCR on the RT-PCR reads; one entry per CDR3 protein. Counted here are hundreds of thousands of distinct CDR3 sequences, 14% occurring once; the ten biggest clones make up 7.6%. Sample: PBMCs from blood, taken less than 15 days before vaccination. The receptors were sampled from a man over 45 who received an inactivated influenza vaccine.

V gene TRBV29-1 combines with J gene TRBJ2-1; either TRBD1 or TRBD2 may fit D (5 bases each). The CDR3 consists of 14 residues. The V end was cut by 5 bases, the J end by 5 bases, with 16 bases between. Germline V CDR1 and CDR2: SQVTM, ANQGSEA. The CDR3 here is CSVLIARGHNEQFF. The CDR3 DNA is TGCAGCGTTTTAATAGCCCGGGGACACAATGAGCAGTTCTTC.

This clonotype appeared a few times. The chain recombines TRBV3-1 with TRBJ1-4; 8 nucleotides align to TRBD1. V was pared by 5 bases and J by 5 bases, with 7 bases of the junction left unmatched. This CDR3 spans 15 amino acids. Looked up from germline, CDR1 is LGHDT and CDR2 is YNNKEL (reference sequence). The CDR3 is CASSSTGAQNEKLFF. The CDR3 nucleotides read TGTGCCAGCAGCTCGACAGGGGCCCAGAATGAAAAACTGTTTTTT.

This clonotype has just a few counts. The J gene is TRBJ2-7, the V gene TRBV5-1; D is undetermined. Germline V lookup: CDR1 SGHRS, CDR2 YFSETQ. The CDR3 runs to 16 residues. Between the trimmed V and J ends, which lost 4 bases and 0 bases, there was a span of 17 bases. The CDR3 spells CASSPGVARSSYEQYF. In DNA, the CDR3 is TGCGCCAGCAGCCCAGGAGTAGCCCGGAGCTCCTACGAGCAGTACTTC.

This clonotype occurred many times. The chain joins TRBV28 to TRBJ2-3; D might be TRBD2 (6 bases). CDR1 MDHEN and CDR2 SYDVKM come from the germline V gene. The CDR3 loop spans 14 amino acids. Trimming removed 2 bases at V and 5 bases at J, with 11 bases between. CDR3 sequence (DNA): TGTGCCAGCAGTTTAGGGCAGGGACTAGATACGCAGTATTTT. Translation gives CASSLGQGLDTQYF.

This clonotype showed up many times. The chain uses TRBV5-1 and TRBJ2-2; the D is unclear. Germline CDR1 and CDR2: SGHRS and YFSETQ. This CDR3 is built from 13 residues. The V and J ends lost 0 bases and 4 bases respectively, with 4 bases between them. CDR3 amino acids: CASSLGATGELFF. In DNA, the CDR3 is TGCGCCAGCAGCTTGGGGGCCACCGGGGAGCTGTTTTTT. The variable domain in full, with the rest retrieved from reference TRBV5-1 and TRBJ2-2, is KAGVTQTPRYLIKTRGQQVTLSCSPISGHRSVSWYQQTPGQGLQFLFEYFSETQRNKGNFPGRFSGRQFSNSRSEMNVSTLELGDSALYLCASSLGATGELFFGEGSRLTVL.

The chain combines TRBV4-3 with TRBJ2-3; D is possibly TRBD1 (6 bases). The V end was cut by 3 bases, the J end by 6 bases, with 19 bases between. Germline-derived CDR1 and CDR2 are LGHNA and YSLEER. This CDR3 has 16 residues. In nucleotides, the CDR3 is TGCGCCAGCAGCCACCCGGGACACGGCGTAGTTGATACGCAGTATTTT. It translates to CASSHPGHGVVDTQYF.

The rearrangement links TRBV20-1 to TRBJ2-3; 7 positions agree with TRBD2. CDR1 is DFQATT and CDR2 is SNEGSKA in the germline V gene (reference sequence). The CDR3 has 14 amino acids. With V trimmed by 3 bases and J by 0 bases, 3 bases remained unmatched. CDR3 nucleotide sequence: TGCAGTGCTAGTAGCGGGCCTAGCACAGATACGCAGTATTTT. This gives the protein CSASSGPSTDTQYF.

This rearrangement joins TRBV10-3 to TRBJ1-2; the match to TRBD1 covers 8 bases. This CDR3 has 12 amino acids. Trimming at V came to 6 bases and at J to 6 bases, leaving 3 bases not matched to a gene. Germline-derived CDR1 and CDR2 are ENHRY and SYGVKD. As DNA, the CDR3 is TGTGCCATCAGCGGACAGGGAGATGGCTACACCTTC. This encodes CAISGQGDGYTF.

This clonotype was seen a few times. J is TRBJ2-5 and V is TRBV28; D ambiguous. The V gene's germline CDR1 is MDHEN and CDR2 SYDVKM. V lost 4 bases to trimming and J lost 3 bases, with 9 bases between them. This CDR3 has 13 amino acids. Here the CDR3 DNA reads TGTGCCAGCAGTTCTCCTAATGAAGAGACCCAGTACTTC. It is translated as CASSSPNEETQYF.

V and J are TRBV20-1 and TRBJ2-5; 7 nucleotides agree with TRBD1. Germline trimming cut 5 bases from V and 5 bases from J; bases unmatched to any gene: 14. Germline CDR1 DFQATT, CDR2 SNEGSKA (reference sequence). This CDR3 has 15 residues. The CDR3 here is CSAPHRPRGFETQYF. The CDR3 nucleotides read TGCAGTGCTCCCCACCGTCCCAGGGGGTTTGAGACCCAGTACTTC.

The chain is built from TRBV6-1 and TRBJ1-3; no reliable D call. Looked up from germline, CDR1 is MNHNS and CDR2 is SASEGT. V lost 5 bases, J lost 8 bases, and 19 bases lay in between. CDR3 length equals 15 residues. The CDR3 reads CASSREPWMSDTIYF. DNA of the CDR3: TGTGCCAGCAGTCGCGAACCTTGGATGAGCGACACCATATATTTT.

The chain joins TRBV29-1 to TRBJ2-1; 15 bases match TRBD2. This CDR3 spans 18 amino acids. V shed 8 bases and J 0 bases; nucleotides not matched to a gene: 11. The V gene's germline CDR1 is SQVTM and CDR2 ANQGSEA. The CDR3 loop reads CSIGGGTSGGSSYNEQFF. CDR3 sequence (DNA): TGCAGCATCGGAGGCGGGACTAGCGGGGGGAGCTCCTACAATGAGCAGTTCTTC.

The gene calls are TRBV6-1 and TRBJ1-1; no definite D call. This CDR3 has 13 residues. CDR1 and CDR2 from the germline V gene are MNHNS and SASEGT. Trimming removed 2 bases at V and 3 bases at J, with 7 bases between. The CDR3, as DNA: TGTGCCAGCAGTGAATGGAGTTACACTGAAGCTTTCTTT. This encodes CASSEWSYTEAFF.

The V and J genes are TRBV11-3 and TRBJ2-1, with 7 bases identical to TRBD2. V trimming: 5 bases; J trimming: 4 bases; junction bases outside the gene matches: 8. The CDR3 has 15 amino acids. CDR1 is SGHNT, CDR2 YENEEA, per germline. The CDR3 here is CASSPASGEYNEQFF. The CDR3 DNA reads as TGTGCCAGCAGCCCAGCTAGCGGAGAATACAATGAGCAGTTCTTC.

This chain joins TRBV18 and TRBJ1-1; no clear D. Germline V gives CDR1 KGHSH, CDR2 LQKENI. With 3 bases removed from V and 5 bases from J, the gap between germline ends came to 16 bases. This CDR3 is built from 15 residues. The chain's CDR3 is CASSPELLLGTEAFF. The CDR3 DNA reads TGTGCCAGCTCACCCGAGCTCCTCCTGGGAACTGAAGCTTTCTTT. Looking up the rest from reference TRBV18 and TRBJ1-1 gives the full variable domain: NAGVMQNPRHLVRRRGQEARLRCSPMKGHSHVYWYRQLPEEGLKFMVYLQKENIIDESGMPKERFSAEFPKEGPSILRIQQVVRGDSAAYFCASSPELLLGTEAFFGQGTRLTVV.

This clonotype was detected ten times or more. The genes are TRBV28 and TRBJ2-7, with D possibly matching TRBD2 (5 bases). Germline values: CDR1 MDHEN, CDR2 SYDVKM. Trimming shortened V by 5 bases and J by 12 bases, and 26 bases separated the two germline ends. The CDR3 totals 15 residues. The CDR3, as DNA: TGTGCCAGCAGTCCCCCCTTATCAACCAACCAGCGGTTGTACTTC. It yields the protein CASSPPLSTNQRLYF.

The table lists this clonotype with a few counts. The CDR3 loop is CASSQGNSGVTDTQYF. The CDR3 DNA is TGTGCCAGCAGCCAAGGAAATAGCGGGGTCACAGATACGCAGTATTTT. The chain uses TRBV14 and TRBJ2-3; 8 bases agree with TRBD2. The J segment lost 2 bases and the V segment lost 1 base, leaving 5 bases of the junction unmatched. In germline, CDR1 is SGHDN, CDR2 FVKESK. The CDR3 extends over 16 amino acids. The whole variable domain, remainder taken from reference TRBV14 and TRBJ2-3, is EAGVTQFPSHSVIEKGQTVTLRCDPISGHDNLYWYRRVMGKEIKFLLHFVKESKQDESGMPNNRFLAERTGGTYSTLKVQPAELEDSGVYFCASSQGNSGVTDTQYFGPGTRLTVL.

This clonotype has a count of ten or more. The rearrangement joins TRBV20-1 to TRBJ2-1; TRBD2 aligns across 10 bases. CDR3 size: 14 residues. V shed 8 bases and J 0 bases; nucleotides not matched to a gene: 4. Germline V gene data show CDR1 as DFQATT and CDR2 as SNEGSKA (reference sequence). The CDR3 coding sequence is TGCAGTTCCAGCGGGGGGGTCTCCTACAATGAGCAGTTCTTC. Its translation is CSSSGGVSYNEQFF.